This entry lists 3 T cell receptor beta chains sequenced from one sample in a study of CD8+CD57+ T cells in acquired aplastic anemia. The template used for profiling TCR beta VDJ and CDR3 was genomic DNA. TCRdb reanalysed the reads using MiXCR and keeps one entry per CDR3 protein. Among about half a million distinct CDR3 sequences listed, around 30% were seen once. All sequencing subjects had displayed CD8+CD57+ cell expansion on flow cytometry. The sample comprised sorted CD4+, CD8+, or CD8+CD57+ T cells (not recorded which) from PBMCs. These receptors all stem from a human donor with aplastic anemia.

The rearrangement joins TRBV9 to TRBJ2-5, with 10 bases matching TRBD2. Looked up from germline, CDR1 is SGDLS and CDR2 is YYNGEE. The CDR3 totals 15 residues. Losses at the gene ends were 0 bases for V and 4 bases for J; bases not matched to a gene: 3. CDR3 in DNA: TGTGCCAGCAGCGTAGATACTAGCGGGGTAGAGACCCAGTACTTC. Translated, it gives CASSVDTSGVETQYF.

This clonotype was counted a few times. A clone one base away is much larger, so this may be a read error. The chain has TRBV27 and TRBJ1-2, with a tentative D call TRBD1 (5 bases). Germline V lookup: CDR1 MNHEY, CDR2 SMNVEV (reference sequence). This CDR3 spans 14 amino acids. Written as DNA, the CDR3 is TGTACCAGCAGCGGGGGGACTTCACCAGAGGGCTACACCTTC. It codes for CTSSGGTSPEGYTF.

At least ten counts were recorded for this clonotype. The chain combines TRBV10-2 with TRBJ1-5, with TRBD1 identical over 7 bases. V lost 2 bases, J lost 4 bases, and 5 bases stayed unmatched. The V gene's germline CDR1 is WSHSY and CDR2 SAAADI. This CDR3 has 15 amino acids. CDR3 sequence: CASSETGALNQPQHF. Written as DNA, the CDR3 is TGCGCCAGCAGTGAGACAGGGGCCCTTAATCAGCCCCAGCATTTT.